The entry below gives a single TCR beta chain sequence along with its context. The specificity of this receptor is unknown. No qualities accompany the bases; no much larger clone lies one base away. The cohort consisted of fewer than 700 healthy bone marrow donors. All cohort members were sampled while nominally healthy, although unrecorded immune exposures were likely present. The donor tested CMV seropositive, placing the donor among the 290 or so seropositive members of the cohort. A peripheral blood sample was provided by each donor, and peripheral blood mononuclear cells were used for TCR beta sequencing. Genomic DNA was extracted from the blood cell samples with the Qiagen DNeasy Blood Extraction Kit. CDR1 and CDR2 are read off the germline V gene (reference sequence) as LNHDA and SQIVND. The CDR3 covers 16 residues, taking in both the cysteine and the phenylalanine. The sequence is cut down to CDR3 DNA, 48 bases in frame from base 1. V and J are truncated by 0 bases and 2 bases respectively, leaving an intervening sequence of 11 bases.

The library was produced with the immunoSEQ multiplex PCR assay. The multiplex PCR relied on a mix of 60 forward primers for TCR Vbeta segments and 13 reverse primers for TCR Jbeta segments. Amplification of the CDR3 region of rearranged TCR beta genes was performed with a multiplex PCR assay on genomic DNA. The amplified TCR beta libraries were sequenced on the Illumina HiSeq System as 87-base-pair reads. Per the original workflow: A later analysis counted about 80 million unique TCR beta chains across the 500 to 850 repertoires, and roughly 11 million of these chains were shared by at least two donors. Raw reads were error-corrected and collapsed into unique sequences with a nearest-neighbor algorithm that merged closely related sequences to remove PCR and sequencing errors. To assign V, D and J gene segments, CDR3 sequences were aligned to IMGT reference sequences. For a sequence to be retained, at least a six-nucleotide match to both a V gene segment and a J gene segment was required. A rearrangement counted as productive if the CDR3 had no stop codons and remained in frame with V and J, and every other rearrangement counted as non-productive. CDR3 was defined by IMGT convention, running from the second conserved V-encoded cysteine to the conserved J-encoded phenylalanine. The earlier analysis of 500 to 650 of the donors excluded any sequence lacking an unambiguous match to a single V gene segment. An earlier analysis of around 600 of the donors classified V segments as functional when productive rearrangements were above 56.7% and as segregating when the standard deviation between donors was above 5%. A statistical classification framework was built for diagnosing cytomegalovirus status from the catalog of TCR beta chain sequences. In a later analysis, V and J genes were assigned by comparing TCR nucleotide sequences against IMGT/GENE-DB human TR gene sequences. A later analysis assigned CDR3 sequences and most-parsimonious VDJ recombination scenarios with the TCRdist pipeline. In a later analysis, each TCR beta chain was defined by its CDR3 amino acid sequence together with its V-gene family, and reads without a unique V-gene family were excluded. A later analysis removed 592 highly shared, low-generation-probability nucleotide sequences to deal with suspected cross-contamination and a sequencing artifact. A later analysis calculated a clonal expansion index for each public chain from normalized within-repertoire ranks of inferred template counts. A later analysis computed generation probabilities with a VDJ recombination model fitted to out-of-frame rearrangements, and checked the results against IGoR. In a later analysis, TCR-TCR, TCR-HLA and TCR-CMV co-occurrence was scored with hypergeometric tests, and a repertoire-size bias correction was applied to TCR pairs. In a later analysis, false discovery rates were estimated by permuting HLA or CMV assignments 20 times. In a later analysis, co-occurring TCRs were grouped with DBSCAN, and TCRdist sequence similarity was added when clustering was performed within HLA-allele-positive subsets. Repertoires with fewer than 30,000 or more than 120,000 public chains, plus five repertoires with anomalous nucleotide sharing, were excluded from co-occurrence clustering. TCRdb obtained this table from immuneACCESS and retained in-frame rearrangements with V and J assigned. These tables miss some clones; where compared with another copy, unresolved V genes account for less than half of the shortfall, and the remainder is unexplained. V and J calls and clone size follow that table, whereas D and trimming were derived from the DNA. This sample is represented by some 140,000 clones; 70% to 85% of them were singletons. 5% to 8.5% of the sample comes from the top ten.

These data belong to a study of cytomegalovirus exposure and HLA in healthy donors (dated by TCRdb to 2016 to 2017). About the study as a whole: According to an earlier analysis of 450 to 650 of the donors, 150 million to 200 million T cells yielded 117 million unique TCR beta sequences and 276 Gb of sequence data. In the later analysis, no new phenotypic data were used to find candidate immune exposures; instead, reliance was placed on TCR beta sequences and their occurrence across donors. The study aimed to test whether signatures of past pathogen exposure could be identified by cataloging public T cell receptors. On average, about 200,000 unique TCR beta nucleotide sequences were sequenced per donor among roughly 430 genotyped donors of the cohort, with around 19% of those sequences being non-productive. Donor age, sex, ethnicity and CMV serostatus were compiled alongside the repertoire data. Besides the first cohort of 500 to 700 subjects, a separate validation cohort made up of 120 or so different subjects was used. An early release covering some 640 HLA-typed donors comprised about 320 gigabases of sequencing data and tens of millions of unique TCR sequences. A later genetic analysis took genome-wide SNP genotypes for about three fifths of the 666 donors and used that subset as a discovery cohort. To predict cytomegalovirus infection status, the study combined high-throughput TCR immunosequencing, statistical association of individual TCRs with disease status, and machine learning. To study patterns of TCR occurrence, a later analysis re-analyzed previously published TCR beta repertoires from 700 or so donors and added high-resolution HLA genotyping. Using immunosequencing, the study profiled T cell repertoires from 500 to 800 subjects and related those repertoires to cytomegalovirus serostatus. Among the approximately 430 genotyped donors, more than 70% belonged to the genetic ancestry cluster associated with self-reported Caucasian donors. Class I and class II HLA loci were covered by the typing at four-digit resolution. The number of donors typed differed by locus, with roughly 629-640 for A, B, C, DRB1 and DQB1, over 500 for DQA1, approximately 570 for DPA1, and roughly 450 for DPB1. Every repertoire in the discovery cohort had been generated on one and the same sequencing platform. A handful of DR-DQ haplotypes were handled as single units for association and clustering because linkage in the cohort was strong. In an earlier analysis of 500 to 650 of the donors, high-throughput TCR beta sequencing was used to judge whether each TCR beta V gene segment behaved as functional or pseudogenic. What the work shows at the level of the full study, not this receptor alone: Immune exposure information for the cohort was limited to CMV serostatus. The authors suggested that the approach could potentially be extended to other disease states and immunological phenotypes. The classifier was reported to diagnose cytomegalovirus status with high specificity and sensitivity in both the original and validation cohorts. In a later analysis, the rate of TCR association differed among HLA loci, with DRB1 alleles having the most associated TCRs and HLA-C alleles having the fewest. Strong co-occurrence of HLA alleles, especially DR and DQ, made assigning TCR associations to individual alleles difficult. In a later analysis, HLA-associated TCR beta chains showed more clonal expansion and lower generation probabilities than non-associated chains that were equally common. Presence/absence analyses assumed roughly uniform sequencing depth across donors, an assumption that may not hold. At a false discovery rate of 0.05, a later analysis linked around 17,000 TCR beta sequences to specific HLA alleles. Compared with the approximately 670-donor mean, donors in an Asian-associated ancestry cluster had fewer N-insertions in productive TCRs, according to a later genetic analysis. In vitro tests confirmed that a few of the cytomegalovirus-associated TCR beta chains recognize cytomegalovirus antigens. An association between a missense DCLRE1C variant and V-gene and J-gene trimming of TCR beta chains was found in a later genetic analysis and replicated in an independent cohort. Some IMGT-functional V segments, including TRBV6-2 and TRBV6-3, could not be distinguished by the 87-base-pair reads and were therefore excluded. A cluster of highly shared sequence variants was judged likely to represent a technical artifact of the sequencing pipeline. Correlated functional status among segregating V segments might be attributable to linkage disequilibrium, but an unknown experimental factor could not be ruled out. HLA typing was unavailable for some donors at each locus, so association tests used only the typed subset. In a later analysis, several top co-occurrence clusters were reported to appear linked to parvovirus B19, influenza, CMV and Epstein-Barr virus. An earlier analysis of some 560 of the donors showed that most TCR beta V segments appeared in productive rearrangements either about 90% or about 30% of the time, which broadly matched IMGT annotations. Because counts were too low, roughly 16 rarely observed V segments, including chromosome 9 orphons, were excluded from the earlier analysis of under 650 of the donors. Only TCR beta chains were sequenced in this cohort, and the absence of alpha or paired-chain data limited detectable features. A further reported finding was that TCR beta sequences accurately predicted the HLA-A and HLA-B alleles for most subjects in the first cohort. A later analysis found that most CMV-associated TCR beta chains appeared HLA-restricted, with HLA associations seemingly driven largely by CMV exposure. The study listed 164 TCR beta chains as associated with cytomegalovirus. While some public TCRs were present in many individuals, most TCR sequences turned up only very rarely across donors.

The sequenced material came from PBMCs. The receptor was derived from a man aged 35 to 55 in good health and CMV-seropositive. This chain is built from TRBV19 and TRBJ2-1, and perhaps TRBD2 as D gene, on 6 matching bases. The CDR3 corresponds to CASSIEASVTYNEQFF. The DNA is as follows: TGTGCCAGTAGTATAGAGGCTAGCGTCACCTACAATGAGCAGTTCTTC. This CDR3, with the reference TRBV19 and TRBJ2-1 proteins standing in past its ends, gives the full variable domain DGGITQSPKYLFRKEGQNVTLSCEQNLNHDAMYWYRQDPGQGLRLIYYSQIVNDFQKGDIAEGYSVSREKKESFPLTVTSAQKNPTAFYLCASSIEASVTYNEQFFGPGTRLTVL.